One and the same sample provided the 23 T cell receptor beta chains below, sequenced in a study of shared T cell receptors in the human thymus. Profiled with immunoSEQ multiplex PCR; TCRdb holds only in-frame clones, not every one. The table lists approximately 490,000 clones, 70% to 80% of them singletons. These sequences were also reported in another study, on human thymus T cells.

The sample was thymocytes. The receptor source for this set is a boy less than two years old with a congenital heart defect.

This rearrangement joins TRBV27 to TRBJ2-7, with 7 bases aligning to TRBD1. This CDR3 is built from 15 residues. Per the germline V gene, CDR1 is MNHEY and CDR2 is SMNVEV (reference sequence). The trim removed 3 bases at V and 3 bases at J, leaving 8 bases unmatched. The CDR3 reads CASSFLGTDHYEQYF. For the CDR3, the DNA is TGTGCCAGCAGTTTTTTAGGGACAGACCACTACGAGCAGTACTTC.

The chain recombines TRBV2 with TRBJ1-4, with D tentatively TRBD1 (6 bases). Trimming took 11 bases from V and 4 from J, leaving 14 bases between them. Germline V CDR1 and CDR2: SNHLY, FYNNEI. The CDR3 sequence is 13 residues long. The chain's CDR3 is CAGRQDLNEKLFF. The CDR3 DNA follows: TGTGCCGGTCGACAGGACCTTAATGAAAAACTGTTTTTT.

V gene TRBV5-1 combines with J gene TRBJ2-2, with D possibly being TRBD2 (6 bases). Deletions cut 1 base from V and 6 bases from J, with 25 bases between. The CDR3 is made up of 19 amino acids. The germline V gene has CDR1 SGHRS and CDR2 YFSETQ. The CDR3 is CASSLSFSGGQLGSGELFF. CDR3 sequence (DNA): TGCGCCAGCAGCTTGAGTTTTAGCGGAGGTCAGTTGGGTTCCGGGGAGCTGTTTTTT. Full variable domain (rest looked up from reference TRBV5-1 and TRBJ2-2): KAGVTQTPRYLIKTRGQQVTLSCSPISGHRSVSWYQQTPGQGLQFLFEYFSETQRNKGNFPGRFSGRQFSNSRSEMNVSTLELGDSALYLCASSLSFSGGQLGSGELFFGEGSRLTVL.

The V gene is TRBV4-1, the J gene TRBJ2-7; 9 bases are a match to TRBD2. The germline gives CDR1 MGHRA, CDR2 YSYEKL. The CDR3 has 20 residues. V lost 0 bases to trimming and J lost 2 bases; unmatched junction nucleotides: 17. The CDR3 loop reads CASSQDGPVGGREGAYEQYF. CDR3 bases: TGCGCCAGCAGCCAAGATGGGCCCGTAGGAGGGCGGGAGGGGGCCTACGAGCAGTACTTC.

The chain uses TRBV7-2 and TRBJ2-7; TRBD2 might be the D (5 bases). Germline CDR1 SGHTA, CDR2 FQGNSA. This CDR3 spans 14 amino acids. The V gene lost 3 bases and the J gene lost 0 bases, with 9 bases spanning the gap. CDR3 protein: CASSFRDLSYEQYF. The CDR3 DNA sequence: TGTGCCAGCAGCTTCCGGGATCTCTCCTACGAGCAGTACTTC.

The genes are TRBV2 and TRBJ2-7, with D perhaps matching TRBD2 (5 bases). This CDR3 has 17 residues. From germline, CDR1 is SNHLY and CDR2 FYNNEI. V was clipped by 0 bases and J by 3 bases, with 18 bases between them. CDR3 region: CASSEAWTRHFDYEQYF. DNA for the CDR3: TGTGCCAGCAGTGAAGCTTGGACTCGGCATTTCGACTACGAGCAGTACTTC.

The chain combines TRBV5-4 with TRBJ2-3; 8 bases align to TRBD2. This CDR3 region has 19 residues. V was clipped by 3 bases and J by 1 base; unmatched bases: 16. Germline-derived CDR1 and CDR2 are SGHNT and YYREEE (reference sequence). Here the CDR3 reads CASSSPGLVGELGTDTQYF. The CDR3 region has the DNA TGTGCCAGCAGCTCCCCGGGACTAGTCGGCGAGCTAGGCACAGATACGCAGTATTTT.

The chain is built from TRBV4-3 and TRBJ2-1; maybe TRBD2 (6 bases). Trimming stripped 3 bases from V and 4 bases from J, with 28 bases between. Germline V CDR1 and CDR2: LGHNA, YSLEER. The CDR3 sequence is 20 residues long. The CDR3 is CASSQDAGRHAWDPYNEQFF. CDR3 DNA sequence: TGCGCCAGCAGCCAGGACGCGGGAAGACATGCCTGGGACCCTTACAATGAGCAGTTCTTC.

V gene TRBV4-1 combines with J gene TRBJ2-7; D gene ambiguous. The germline V gene has CDR1 MGHRA and CDR2 YSYEKL. The ends were cut back, 0 bases at V and 4 bases at J, with 16 bases in the middle. The length of the CDR3 is 16 residues. As DNA, the CDR3 is TGCGCCAGCAGCCAAGATCTTGCCGCGGCCCCGTACGAGCAGTACTTC. Encoded protein: CASSQDLAAAPYEQYF.

The chain's CDR3 is CASSQTPGFPPQHF. For the CDR3, the DNA is TGTGCCAGCAGCCAGACACCAGGGTTTCCGCCCCAGCATTTT. The chain recombines TRBV9 with TRBJ1-5; possibly TRBD1 for D (5 bases). CDR3 length equals 14 residues. Trimming removed 4 bases at V and 9 bases at J, with 17 bases between. CDR1 and CDR2 (germline): SGDLS, YYNGEE. The complete variable domain, with remaining parts taken from reference TRBV9 and TRBJ1-5, reads DSGVTQTPKHLITATGQRVTLRCSPRSGDLSVYWYQQSLDQGLQFLIQYYNGEERAKGNILERFSAQQFPDLHSELNLSSLELGDSALYFCASSQTPGFPPQHFGDGTRLSIL.

The rearrangement joins TRBV7-2 to TRBJ2-2; 13 positions match TRBD2. CDR1 SGHTA and CDR2 FQGNSA come from the germline V gene. The trim removed 5 bases at V and 10 bases at J, leaving 16 bases unmatched. The CDR3 runs to 18 residues. This CDR3 reads CASSPRLAGGPPSMELFF. The DNA for the CDR3 is TGTGCCAGCAGCCCTCGACTAGCGGGAGGACCTCCGTCGATGGAGCTGTTTTTT.

This sequence joins TRBV15 and TRBJ2-1; 8 bases line up with TRBD2. The CDR3 runs 14 residues. CDR1 LNHNV and CDR2 YYDKDF come from the germline V gene (reference sequence). V lost 2 bases, J lost 5 bases, and 2 bases stayed unmatched. As DNA, the CDR3 is TGTGCCACCAGCAGAAAAGCGGGAGACAATGAGCAGTTCTTC. It translates to CATSRKAGDNEQFF.

The genes are TRBV27 and TRBJ2-7, with D perhaps matching TRBD2 (6 bases). CDR3 length equals 18 residues. CDR1 and CDR2 (germline): MNHEY, SMNVEV (reference sequence). The V end was cut by 4 bases, the J end by 3 bases, with 25 bases between. CDR3 sequence (DNA): TGTGCCAGCAGTTCCCATTCCGAGACCGCGGCGGGGTACTACGAGCAGTACTTC. Translating gives CASSSHSETAAGYYEQYF.

This clone is a singleton in its sample. J is TRBJ2-7 and V is TRBV14; D possibly corresponds to TRBD2 (6 bases). The germline V gene encodes CDR1 SGHDN and CDR2 FVKESK. Between the trimmed V and J ends, which lost 3 bases and 3 bases, there was a span of 15 bases. This CDR3 is 15 amino acids long. The CDR3 bases are TGTGCCAGCAGCCACGGGAGCGGAACACTCTACGAGCAGTACTTC. Translation gives CASSHGSGTLYEQYF.

The gene calls are TRBV6-1 and TRBJ2-2; D is unclear. Trimming took 8 bases from V and 6 from J, leaving 7 bases between them. CDR1 and CDR2 (germline): MNHNS, SASEGT. The CDR3 is 11 amino acids. CDR3 nucleotide sequence: TGTGCCAGCCCCCCCGCCGGGGAGCTGTTTTTT. This sequence encodes CASPPAGELFF.

The chain carries TRBV7-9 and TRBJ2-3; tentative D call: TRBD1 (6 bases). Germline CDR1 is SEHNR and CDR2 is FQNEAQ (reference sequence). The V end was cut by 6 bases, the J end by 1 base, with 11 bases between. This CDR3 has 14 amino acids. CDR3 coding DNA: TGTGCCAGCAGTTACGGACAGCGCACAGATACGCAGTATTTT. Encoded protein: CASSYGQRTDTQYF.

This chain uses TRBV21-1 with TRBJ2-1; TRBD2 is the table's D call and was not checked against the DNA. TRBV21-1 is assigned pseudogene status. The CDR3 is made up of 13 amino acids. CDR3 residues: CASRKRLGNEQFF. The DNA of the CDR3 is TGTGCCAGCAGGAAAAGGCTAGGCAATGAGCAGTTCTTC.

The chain joins TRBV4-1 to TRBJ2-3; 9 bases match TRBD2. This CDR3 contains 16 residues. Germline values: CDR1 MGHRA, CDR2 YSYEKL. V was pared by 5 bases and J by 2 bases, with 8 bases of the junction left unmatched. The CDR3 sequence is CASSGRGGRATDTQYF. In DNA, the CDR3 is TGCGCCAGCAGCGGCCGGGGCGGGAGGGCCACAGATACGCAGTATTTT.

This clone turned up a few times. The genes are TRBV30 and TRBJ1-5, with D possibly being TRBD1 (5 bases). Looked up from germline, CDR1 is GTSNPN and CDR2 is SVGIG (reference sequence). The CDR3 consists of 15 residues. V was shortened by 4 bases and J by 2 bases, with 15 bases between the two germline ends. CDR3 in DNA: TGTGCCTGGAACGGCCGGGACTCGGGCAATCAGCCCCAGCATTTT. The encoded protein is CAWNGRDSGNQPQHF.

This sequence joins TRBV27 and TRBJ2-1; D might be TRBD1 (7 bases). The CDR3 is made up of 15 amino acids. The V gene's germline CDR1 is MNHEY and CDR2 SMNVEV (reference sequence). V lost 6 bases and J 9 bases, leaving 21 bases between the germline ends. The CDR3 protein is CASSHTLGGGGEQFF. CDR3 DNA sequence: TGTGCCAGCAGCCATACGCTTGGAGGGGGCGGTGAGCAGTTCTTC.

In the case of this clone: The sample has other DNA sequences that encode this CDR3 too. This chain joins TRBV18 and TRBJ2-7, with 13 bases that match TRBD2. V was clipped by 6 bases and J by 2 bases; unmatched bases: 7. The CDR3 totals 16 residues. Germline CDR1 KGHSH, CDR2 LQKENI. CDR3 region: CASSPRLAGGTYEQYF. The CDR3 bases are TGTGCCAGCTCGCCCCGACTAGCGGGAGGTACCTACGAGCAGTACTTC. Drawing the rest from reference TRBV18 and TRBJ2-7, the complete variable domain is NAGVMQNPRHLVRRRGQEARLRCSPMKGHSHVYWYRQLPEEGLKFMVYLQKENIIDESGMPKERFSAEFPKEGPSILRIQQVVRGDSAAYFCASSPRLAGGTYEQYFGPGTRLTVT.

V is TRBV5-4 and J is TRBJ1-4, with 7 positions matching TRBD1. The V and J ends lost 4 bases and 8 bases, in that order; junction bases with no gene match: 5. Germline CDR1 and CDR2: SGHNT and YYREEE (reference sequence). CDR3 length: 13 amino acids. The CDR3 nucleotides are TGTGCCAGCAGCCCCCAGGGGGAAGAAAAACTGTTTTTT. Translating gives CASSPQGEEKLFF.

The chain combines TRBV19 with TRBJ2-5; 9 bases match TRBD1. The V and J ends lost 3 bases and 1 base, in that order; junction bases with no gene match: 6. The CDR3 runs 16 residues. Germline CDR1 LNHDA, CDR2 SQIVND (reference sequence). CDR3 coding DNA: TGTGCCAGTAGTATGAGGCCACAGGGGGCCCAAGAGACCCAGTACTTC. Translation gives CASSMRPQGAQETQYF.